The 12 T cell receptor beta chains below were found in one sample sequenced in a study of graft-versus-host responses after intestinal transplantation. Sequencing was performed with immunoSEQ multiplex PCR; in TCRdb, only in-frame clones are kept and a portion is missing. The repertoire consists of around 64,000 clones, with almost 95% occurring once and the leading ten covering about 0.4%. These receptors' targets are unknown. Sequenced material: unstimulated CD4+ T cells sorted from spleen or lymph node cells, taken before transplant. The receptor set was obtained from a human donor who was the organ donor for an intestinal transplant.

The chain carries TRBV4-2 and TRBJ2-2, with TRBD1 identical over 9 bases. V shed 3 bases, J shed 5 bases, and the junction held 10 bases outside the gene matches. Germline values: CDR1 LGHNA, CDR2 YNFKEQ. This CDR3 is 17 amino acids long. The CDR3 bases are TGTGCCAGCAGCCAGCTACACAGGGGGCGCGGGACCGGGGAGCTGTTTTTT. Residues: CASSQLHRGRGTGELFF.

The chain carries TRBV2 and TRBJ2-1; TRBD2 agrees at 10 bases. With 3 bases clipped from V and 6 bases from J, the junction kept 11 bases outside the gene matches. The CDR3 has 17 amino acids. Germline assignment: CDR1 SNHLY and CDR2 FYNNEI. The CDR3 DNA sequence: TGTGCCAGCAGTGATTTGGCAGGACTAGCGGCGCGCAATGAGCAGTTCTTC. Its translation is CASSDLAGLAARNEQFF.

The CDR3 DNA reads TGTGCCAGCGGAGGGGGGGGGCGACCAGATACGCAGTATTTT. It is translated as CASGGGGRPDTQYF. The V gene is TRBV4-2, the J gene TRBJ2-3, with D tentatively TRBD2 (7 bases). This CDR3 region has 14 residues. V was pared by 8 bases and J by 4 bases, with 16 bases between. Per germline, CDR1 LGHNA and CDR2 YNFKEQ.

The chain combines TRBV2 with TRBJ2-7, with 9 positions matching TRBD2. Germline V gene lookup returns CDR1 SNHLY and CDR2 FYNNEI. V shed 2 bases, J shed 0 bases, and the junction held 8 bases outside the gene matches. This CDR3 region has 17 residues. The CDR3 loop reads CASSEITGGGASYEQYF. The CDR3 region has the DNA TGTGCCAGCAGTGAAATTACCGGCGGGGGGGCCTCCTACGAGCAGTACTTC.

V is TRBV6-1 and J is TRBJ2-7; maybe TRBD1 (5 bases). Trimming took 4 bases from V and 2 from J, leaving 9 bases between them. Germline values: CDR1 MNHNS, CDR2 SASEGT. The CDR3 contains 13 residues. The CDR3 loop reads CASSVRVPYEQYF. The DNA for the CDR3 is TGTGCCAGCAGTGTCAGGGTCCCCTACGAGCAGTACTTC.

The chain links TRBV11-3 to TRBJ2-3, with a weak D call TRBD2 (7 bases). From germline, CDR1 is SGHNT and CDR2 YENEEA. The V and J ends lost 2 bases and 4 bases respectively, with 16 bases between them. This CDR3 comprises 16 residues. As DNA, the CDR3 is TGTGCCAGCAGCTTAAGCAGGGGAGGGTTTGCAGATACGCAGTATTTT. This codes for CASSLSRGGFADTQYF. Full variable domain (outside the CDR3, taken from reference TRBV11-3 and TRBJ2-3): EAGVVQSPRYKIIEKKQPVAFWCNPISGHNTLYWYLQNLGQGPELLIRYENEEAVDDSQLPKDRFSAERLKGVDSTLKIQPAELGDSAVYLCASSLSRGGFADTQYFGPGTRLTVL.

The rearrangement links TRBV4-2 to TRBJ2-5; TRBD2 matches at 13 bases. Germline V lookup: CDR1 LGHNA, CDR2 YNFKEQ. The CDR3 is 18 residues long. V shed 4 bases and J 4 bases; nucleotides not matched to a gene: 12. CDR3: CASSLGTSGEVSGETQYF. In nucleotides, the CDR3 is TGTGCCAGCAGCCTCGGGACTAGCGGGGAGGTCTCGGGAGAGACCCAGTACTTC.

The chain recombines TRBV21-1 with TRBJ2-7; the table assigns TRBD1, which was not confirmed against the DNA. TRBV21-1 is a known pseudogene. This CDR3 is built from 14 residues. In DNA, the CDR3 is TGTGCCAGCAGCAAAGCGGCACAGGACTACGAGCAGTACTTC. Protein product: CASSKAAQDYEQYF.

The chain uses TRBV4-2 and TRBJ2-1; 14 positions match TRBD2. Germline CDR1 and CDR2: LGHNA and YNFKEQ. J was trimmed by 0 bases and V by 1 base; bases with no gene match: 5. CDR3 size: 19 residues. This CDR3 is CASSQGTGTSGGSYNEQFF. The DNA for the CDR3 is TGTGCCAGCAGCCAAGGCACCGGGACTAGCGGGGGCTCCTACAATGAGCAGTTCTTC.

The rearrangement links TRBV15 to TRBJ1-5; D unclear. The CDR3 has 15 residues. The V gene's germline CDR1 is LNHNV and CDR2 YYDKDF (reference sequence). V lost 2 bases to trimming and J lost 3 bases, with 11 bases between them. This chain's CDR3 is CATSRLEGANQPQHF. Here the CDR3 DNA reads TGTGCCACCAGCAGACTCGAGGGCGCCAATCAGCCCCAGCATTTT.

The CDR3, as DNA: TGTGCCAGCAGCTTACTACCGACTACAGGGGGCATGAGAGGTGGCTACACCTTC. Translating gives CASSLLPTTGGMRGGYTF. This rearrangement joins TRBV7-2 to TRBJ1-2; 9 bases agree with TRBD1. The CDR3 is 18 residues long. After removal of 2 bases from V and 7 bases from J, the junction contained 17 bases not matched to a gene. Germline V gene sequence: CDR1 SGHTA, CDR2 FQGNSA. The entire variable domain, with the rest obtained from reference TRBV7-2 and TRBJ1-2, is as follows: GAGVSQSPSNKVTEKGKDVELRCDPISGHTALYWYRQSLGQGLEFLIYFQGNSAPDKSGLPSDRFSAERTGGSVSTLTIQRTQQEDSAVYLCASSLLPTTGGMRGGYTFGSGTRLTVV.

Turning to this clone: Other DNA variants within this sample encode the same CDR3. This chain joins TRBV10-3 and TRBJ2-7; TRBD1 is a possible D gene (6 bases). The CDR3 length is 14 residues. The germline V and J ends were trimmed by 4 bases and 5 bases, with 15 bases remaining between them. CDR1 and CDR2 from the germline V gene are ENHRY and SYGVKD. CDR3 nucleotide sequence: TGTGCCATCAGTGGGGCACAGGGTCTCAACGAGCAGTACTTC. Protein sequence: CAISGAQGLNEQYF.